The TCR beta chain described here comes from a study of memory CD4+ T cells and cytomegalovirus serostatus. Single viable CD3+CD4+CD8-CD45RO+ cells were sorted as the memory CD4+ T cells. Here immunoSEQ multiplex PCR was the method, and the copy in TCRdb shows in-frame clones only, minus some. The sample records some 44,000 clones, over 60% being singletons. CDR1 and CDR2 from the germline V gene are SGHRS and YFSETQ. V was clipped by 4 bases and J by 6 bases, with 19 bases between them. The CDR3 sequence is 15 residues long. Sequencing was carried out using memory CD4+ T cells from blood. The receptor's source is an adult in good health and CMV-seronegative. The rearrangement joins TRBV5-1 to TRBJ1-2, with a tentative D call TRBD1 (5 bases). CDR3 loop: CASSPWDVTRDGYTF. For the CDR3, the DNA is TGCGCCAGCAGCCCCTGGGACGTCACACGGGATGGCTACACCTTC.